The 14 T cell receptor beta chains reported below all come from one sample, sequenced in a study of vaccination and CD4 T cells after COVID-19 (dated by TCRdb to 2021 to 2024). These receptors lack a known antigen. Library preparation used PCR. These reads were obtained on an Illumina iSeq 100. At the Johns Hopkins FTIC core, DNA from the cultured CD4+ T cells underwent TCR sequencing with the Oncomine TCR Beta short-read assay. The public reads were reprocessed in TCRdb via fastp at Q25 and MiXCR, keeping in-frame beta chains. Here each entry gathers all rows of one CDR3 protein and keeps the most common genes and DNA. Here the sample has tens of thousands of distinct CDR3 sequences; around 42% occur a single time. The ten largest clones represent under 15% of the sample. The label giving this sample's treatment or condition can be read as: approximately nine-day PBMC culture with coronavirus spike peptide pools or control peptides (ViraFEST assay).

Sequencing was carried out using CD4+ T cells from blood, cultured in vitro. All receptors come from a human donor who had recovered from COVID-19.

This chain uses TRBV19 with TRBJ2-5; D is possibly TRBD1 (6 bases). This CDR3 is built from 15 residues. Per the germline V gene, CDR1 is LNHDA and CDR2 is SQIVND (reference sequence). Trimming shortened V by 3 bases and J by 3 bases, and 14 bases separated the two germline ends. The CDR3 loop is CASSIYSAGEETQYF. CDR3 in DNA: TGTGCCAGTAGTATCTATTCGGCAGGGGAAGAGACCCAGTACTTC.

This clonotype has only a few counts. V is TRBV19 and J is TRBJ1-1; the D is unclear. The V and J ends lost 4 bases and 0 bases respectively, with 15 bases between them. Germline CDR1 is LNHDA and CDR2 is SQIVND (reference sequence). The CDR3 totals 16 residues. This chain's CDR3 is CASSTPGRFMNTEAFF. CDR3 in DNA: TGTGCCAGTAGTACCCCAGGACGGTTCATGAACACTGAAGCTTTCTTT.

The chain uses TRBV5-1 and TRBJ1-1, with D tentatively TRBD1 (6 bases). The CDR3 is made up of 15 amino acids. Trimming left V 4 bases short and J 0 bases short, with 13 bases between. Per germline, CDR1 SGHRS and CDR2 YFSETQ. CDR3 sequence reads: CASSGNRDLNTEAFF. The CDR3 bases are TGCGCCAGCAGCGGGAACAGGGATTTGAACACTGAAGCTTTCTTT.

This clonotype has a handful of counts. This rearrangement joins TRBV28 to TRBJ2-1; D not certain. The V end was cut by 7 bases, the J end by 4 bases, with 8 bases between. Germline assignment: CDR1 MDHEN and CDR2 SYDVKM. The CDR3 has 12 residues. The CDR3 region is CASTLGYNEQFF. The CDR3 nucleotides read TGTGCCAGCACTCTTGGGTACAATGAGCAGTTCTTC.

This clonotype was seen a few times. The rearrangement links TRBV7-2 to TRBJ2-3; 9 positions agree with TRBD2. J was trimmed by 1 base and V by 5 bases; bases with no gene match: 4. CDR1 is SGHTA and CDR2 is FQGNSA in the germline V gene. The CDR3 length is 15 residues. CDR3 loop: CASSRGTSRTDTQYF. The CDR3 nucleotides are TGTGCCAGCAGCCGGGGGACTAGCCGCACAGATACGCAGTATTTT.

The chain employs TRBV20-1 and TRBJ2-2; D unresolved. The CDR3 spans 14 residues. Germline V lookup: CDR1 DFQATT, CDR2 SNEGSKA (reference sequence). Trimming took 6 bases from V and 8 from J, leaving 19 bases between them. CDR3 in DNA: TGCAGTGCGAGGTGGCAGAAAAACTATGGGGAGCTGTTTTTT. Its translation is CSARWQKNYGELFF.

The chain couples TRBV10-3 to TRBJ2-1, with a tentative D call TRBD2 (6 bases). The V gene lost 5 bases and the J gene lost 0 bases, with 11 bases spanning the gap. Germline-derived CDR1 and CDR2 are ENHRY and SYGVKD. The CDR3 is made up of 15 amino acids. The CDR3 coding sequence is TGTGCCATCAGTTCTAGCGTCAGCTCCTACAATGAGCAGTTCTTC. It translates to CAISSSVSSYNEQFF.

Comment on this clonotype: Its ends do not fully match the called genes, so a read error is possible. This sequence joins TRBV29-1 and TRBJ1-4, with TRBD1 as a possible D gene (6 bases). The CDR3 runs to 12 residues. The germline V gene encodes CDR1 SQVTM and CDR2 ANQGSEA. The CDR3 DNA sequence: TGCAGCGCTGAAACAGGGAGTGAAAAACTGTTTTTT. This translates into CSAETGSEKLFF.

The genes are TRBV19 and TRBJ2-2; D may match TRBD1 or TRBD2 (6 bases each). V was cut by 6 bases and J by 1 base, with 21 bases left in between. The CDR3 sequence is 18 residues long. Per germline, CDR1 LNHDA and CDR2 SQIVND (reference sequence). The CDR3 here is CASRIPWPGAGNTGELFF. CDR3 bases: TGTGCCAGTAGGATACCCTGGCCGGGGGCAGGGAACACCGGGGAGCTGTTTTTT.

This clonotype was seen a handful of times. The V call is TRBV11-3, the J call TRBJ2-6; TRBD2 might be the D (5 bases). The ends were cut back, 4 bases at V and 0 bases at J, with 10 bases in the middle. The CDR3 loop spans 16 amino acids. The V gene's germline CDR1 is SGHNT and CDR2 YENEEA. The CDR3 sequence: CASSSRGSSGANVLTF. CDR3 in DNA: TGTGCCAGCAGCTCCCGTGGGAGCTCTGGGGCCAACGTCCTGACTTTC.

This clonotype occurred once. In DNA, the CDR3 is TGTGCCAGCAGTTTTGTAAGTTGGAGGGCGTCCACAGATACGCAGTATTTT. Amino acids: CASSFVSWRASTDTQYF. The chain recombines TRBV28 with TRBJ2-3, with D tentatively TRBD2 (6 bases). Germline lookup yields CDR1 MDHEN and CDR2 SYDVKM. The CDR3 sequence is 17 residues long. Trimming took off 3 bases at V and 2 bases at J, with 18 bases between the two ends.

In this sample, this clonotype turned up a few times. This chain connects TRBV11-2 to TRBJ1-1, with TRBD1 matching 7 bases. The CDR3 runs 14 residues. Germline-derived CDR1 and CDR2 are SGHAT and FQNNGV. Trimming removed 4 bases from V and 5 bases from J; junction bases left unmatched: 7. The chain's CDR3 is CASSYQGGGTEAFF. As DNA, the CDR3 is TGTGCCAGCAGCTACCAGGGGGGAGGGACTGAAGCTTTCTTT.

This clonotype occurred a few times. V is TRBV5-1 and J is TRBJ2-6; weak D call: TRBD2 (5 bases). V lost 0 bases, J lost 1 base, and 8 bases lay in between. The CDR3 runs to 16 residues. Germline CDR1 is SGHRS and CDR2 is YFSETQ. The CDR3 loop is CASSLAGGSGANVLTF. The CDR3 DNA sequence: TGCGCCAGCAGCTTGGCCGGCGGGTCTGGGGCCAACGTCCTGACTTTC.

The gene calls are TRBV7-9 and TRBJ2-7; TRBD1 matches 9 bases. The J segment lost 9 bases and the V segment lost 4 bases, leaving 13 bases of the junction unmatched. CDR1 SEHNR and CDR2 FQNEAQ come from the germline V gene (reference sequence). The CDR3 length is 15 residues. CDR3 nucleotides: TGTGCCAGCAGCTCCACCTGGGACAGGGTTACTCGGCAGTACTTC. As protein: CASSSTWDRVTRQYF.